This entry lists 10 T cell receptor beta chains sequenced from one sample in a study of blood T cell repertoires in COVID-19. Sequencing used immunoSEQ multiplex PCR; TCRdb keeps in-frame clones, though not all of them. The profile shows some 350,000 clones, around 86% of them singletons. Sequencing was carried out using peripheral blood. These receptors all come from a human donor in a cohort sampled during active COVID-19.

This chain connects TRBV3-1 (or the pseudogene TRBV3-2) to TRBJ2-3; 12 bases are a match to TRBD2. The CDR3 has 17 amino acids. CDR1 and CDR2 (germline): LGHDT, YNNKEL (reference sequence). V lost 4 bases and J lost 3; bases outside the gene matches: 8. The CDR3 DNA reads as TGTGCCAGCAGCCGACGACTAGCGGGAGATTGGACAGATACGCAGTATTTT. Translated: CASSRRLAGDWTDTQYF.

The CDR3 DNA reads TGTGCCAGCAGCTTCGAGCTAGCGGGGGGTACGGGGGAGACCCAGTACTTC. It is translated as CASSFELAGGTGETQYF. The V gene is TRBV5-5, the J gene TRBJ2-5, with 11 bases lining up with TRBD2. The V gene's germline CDR1 is SGHKS and CDR2 YYEKEE (reference sequence). J was trimmed by 5 bases and V by 2 bases; bases with no gene match: 11. The CDR3 length is 17 residues. Full variable domain (outside the CDR3, taken from reference TRBV5-5 and TRBJ2-5): DAGVTQSPTHLIKTRGQQVTLRCSPISGHKSVSWYQQVLGQGPQFIFQYYEKEERGRGNFPDRFSARQFPNYSSELNVNALLLGDSALYLCASSFELAGGTGETQYFGPGTRLLVL.

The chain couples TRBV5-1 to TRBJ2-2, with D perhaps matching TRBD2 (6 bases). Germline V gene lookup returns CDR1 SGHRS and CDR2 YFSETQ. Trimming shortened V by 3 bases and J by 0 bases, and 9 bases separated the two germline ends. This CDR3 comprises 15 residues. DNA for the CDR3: TGCGCCAGCAGCTGGGGGACTTCGAACACCGGGGAGCTGTTTTTT. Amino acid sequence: CASSWGTSNTGELFF.

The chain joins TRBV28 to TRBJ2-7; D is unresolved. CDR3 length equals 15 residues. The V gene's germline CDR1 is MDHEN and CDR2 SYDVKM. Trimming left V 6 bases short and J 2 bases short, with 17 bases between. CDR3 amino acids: CASSPADIPPYEQYF. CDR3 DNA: TGTGCCAGCAGCCCGGCTGACATCCCTCCCTACGAGCAGTACTTC. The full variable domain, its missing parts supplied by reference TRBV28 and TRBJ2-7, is DVKVTQSSRYLVKRTGEKVFLECVQDMDHENMFWYRQDPGLGLRLIYFSYDVKMKEKGDIPEGYSVSREKKERFSLILESASTNQTSMYLCASSPADIPPYEQYFGPGTRLTVT.

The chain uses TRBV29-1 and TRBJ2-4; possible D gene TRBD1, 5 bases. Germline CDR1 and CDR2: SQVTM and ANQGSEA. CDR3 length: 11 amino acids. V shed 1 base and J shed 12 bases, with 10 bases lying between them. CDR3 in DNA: TGCAGCGTTGAAGGGGGCCAGGGTCAGTACTTC. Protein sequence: CSVEGGQGQYF.

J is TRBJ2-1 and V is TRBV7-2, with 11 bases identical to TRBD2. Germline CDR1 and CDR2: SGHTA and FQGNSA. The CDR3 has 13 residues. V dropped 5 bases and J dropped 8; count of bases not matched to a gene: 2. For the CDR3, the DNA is TGTGCCAGCAGCGGACTAGCGGGCGATGAGCAGTTCTTC. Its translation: CASSGLAGDEQFF.

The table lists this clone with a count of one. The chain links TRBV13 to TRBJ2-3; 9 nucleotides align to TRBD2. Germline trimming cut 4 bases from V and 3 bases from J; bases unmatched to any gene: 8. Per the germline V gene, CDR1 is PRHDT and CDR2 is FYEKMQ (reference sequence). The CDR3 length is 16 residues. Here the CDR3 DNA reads TGTGCCAGCAGCTCCGCACCGGGACTAGCAACAGATACGCAGTATTTT. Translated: CASSSAPGLATDTQYF.

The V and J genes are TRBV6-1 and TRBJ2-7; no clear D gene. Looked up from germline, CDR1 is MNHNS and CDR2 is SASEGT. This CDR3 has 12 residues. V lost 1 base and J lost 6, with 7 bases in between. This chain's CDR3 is CASSEVILEQYF. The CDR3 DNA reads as TGTGCCAGCAGTGAAGTAATTCTCGAGCAGTACTTC.

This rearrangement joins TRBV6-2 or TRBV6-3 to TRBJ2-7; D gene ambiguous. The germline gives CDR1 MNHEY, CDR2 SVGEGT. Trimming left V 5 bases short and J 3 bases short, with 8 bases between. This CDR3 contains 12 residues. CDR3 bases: TGTGCCAGCAGTACTTTCGGCTACGAGCAGTACTTC. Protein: CASSTFGYEQYF.

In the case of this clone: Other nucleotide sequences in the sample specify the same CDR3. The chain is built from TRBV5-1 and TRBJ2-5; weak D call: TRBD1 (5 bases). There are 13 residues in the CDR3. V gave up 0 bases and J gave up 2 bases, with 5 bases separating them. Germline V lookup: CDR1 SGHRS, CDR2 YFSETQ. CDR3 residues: CASSLGQQETQYF. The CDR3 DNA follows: TGCGCCAGCAGCTTGGGACAGCAAGAGACCCAGTACTTC. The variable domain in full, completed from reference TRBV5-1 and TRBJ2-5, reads KAGVTQTPRYLIKTRGQQVTLSCSPISGHRSVSWYQQTPGQGLQFLFEYFSETQRNKGNFPGRFSGRQFSNSRSEMNVSTLELGDSALYLCASSLGQQETQYFGPGTRLLVL.